This T cell receptor (beta chain) was retrieved from a study of T cells in Graves' hyperthyroidism and ophthalmopathy (dated by TCRdb to about 2019). About the study as a whole: TCR V-J signatures able to tell the groups apart were searched for in a discovery cohort of around 95 patients, of whom 43 had Graves' ophthalmopathy and about 60 had stable Graves' hyperthyroidism. Whether ophthalmopathy could be predicted prospectively was tested in an independent validation cohort made up of 18 to 20 hyperthyroidism patients plus 17 patients who later progressed to ophthalmopathy. The roughly 91 discovery patients were randomly split 7:3 into training and test sets. In about 6 Graves' hyperthyroidism patients, the study also compared T-cell repertoires from thyroid tissue with T-cell repertoires from blood. After blood sampling, hyperthyroidism patients were treated with methimazole at a starting dose of 30 mg daily, and ophthalmopathy patients were treated with high-dose intravenous methylprednisolone. TCR Vbeta CDR3 sequencing of 135 peripheral blood samples (approximately 44 ophthalmopathy, about 80 hyperthyroidism and approximately 17 progressor patients) is reported in the paper. The research as a whole found: In validation, the model predicted progression to ophthalmopathy a median of about 6.8 months before onset, with approximately 70% sensitivity and roughly 73% specificity. Most expanded thyroid clonotypes (frequency above 0.001) were also detected in blood, a finding suggesting that blood repertoires may reflect thyroid immune responses. A model built on a 13 V-J signature distinguished ophthalmopathy from stable hyperthyroidism, reaching around 88% sensitivity and about 81% specificity in cross-validation and 80%/75% in testing. Sample size was not statistically predetermined, and blinding of investigators to group allocation was not performed.

CDR1 and CDR2 are drawn from the germline V gene: SGHTA, FQGNSA. V is clipped by 2 bases and J by 3 bases, and the sequence between their germline boundaries is 4 bases long. The CDR3 runs 12 residues from the cysteine to the phenylalanine. Just CDR3 DNA is preserved here, 36 bases in frame from base 1. Exclusion was applied to patients with uncontrolled infections, other autoimmune diseases, pregnancy or lactation. Diagnoses were established on the basis of clinical symptoms, serum thyroxine and TRAb, thyroid ultrasound, and orbital computed tomography. Trizol reagent was used to extract total RNA, and RNA quality was then checked on an Agilent 2100 Bioanalyzer. This clonotype showed up just a few times. The antigen this receptor binds is unknown. No much larger clonotype is one base removed from it; base qualities were not supplied. TCR beta CDR3 regions were amplified from RNA transcripts. For the first round of RT-PCR on the TCR CDR3, the HTBI primer set was used together with the Qiagen OneStep RT-PCR kit. Libraries were constructed in a second round of multiplex PCR, after which size selection and purification were performed. The libraries were sequenced on an Illumina HiSeq2000 using paired-end 100 bp reads. The study's own analysis went as follows. SOAPnuke was used to process the raw data, removing reads that contained adapters or uncalled bases, had a mean Phred below 15, or lacked an exact match to the constant primer or identifier. COPE v1.2.5 was used to merge high-quality paired reads, and clonotypes were defined as unique nucleotide sequences. MiTCR v1.1 was used to align clonotypes to the IMGT TRBV, TRBD and TRBJ reference segments. Analysis was restricted to V-J combinations with a frequency above 0.0001, which covered 99% to 99.2% of repertoires. A TCS score was defined as the ratio of F50 (clonal expansion) to E x V (chaos), with BLOSUM62-based TCRdist applied between CDR3 peptides within each V-J. Welch's t-statistics and random forest reduced around 510 V-J features to under 15, which were used in a naive Bayes classifier (R e1071). The similarity between thyroid and blood repertoires was quantified using the Morisita-Horn index. The public reads were run again by TCRdb, first through fastp at Q25 and then through MiXCR, and only productive beta chains were kept. Identical CDR3 proteins give one entry, which carries the most common genes and DNA. The V and J calls were determined by TCRdb, not by the authors. The sample contains hundreds of thousands of distinct CDR3 sequences, roughly 45% of them found a single time. Jointly, the top ten make up approximately 6.8% of the sample.

The chain is made from TRBV7-2 and TRBJ1-1; the D gene lacks a confident call. The specimen sequenced was peripheral blood or thyroid tissue (not recorded which). This TCR was sampled from an adult man with Graves' disease, either hyperthyroidism or ophthalmopathy (not recorded which). The nucleotide sequence reads as follows: TGTGCCAGCAGCTTATCAGACACTGAAGCTTTCTTT. This translates into CASSLSDTEAFF.